The 2 T cell receptor beta chains listed next were all sequenced from one sample in a study of blood T cell repertoires in COVID-19. The data were produced by immunoSEQ multiplex PCR, yet TCRdb's version contains in-frame clones alone and is incomplete. Counted here are 45,000 to 55,000 clones, 86% occurring once; the ten biggest clones make up 25% to 30%. Sequencing input: peripheral blood. These receptors were collected from a human donor in a cohort sampled during active COVID-19.

Note on this clone: The same CDR3 can be traced to other DNA sequences in this sample. The chain links TRBV12-3 or TRBV12-4 to TRBJ1-2; D perhaps matches TRBD1 (5 bases). Between the trimmed V and J ends, which lost 1 base and 2 bases, there was a span of 5 bases. The CDR3 runs to 13 residues. The CDR3 nucleotides read TGTGCCAGCAGTTTAGGACAGAACTATGGCTACACCTTC. Its translation: CASSLGQNYGYTF.

This clone was counted between two and nine times. The genes are TRBV2 and TRBJ1-1; D call uncertain. Germline CDR1 is SNHLY and CDR2 is FYNNEI. Trimming took off 7 bases at V and 3 bases at J, with 15 bases between the two ends. The CDR3 is 14 residues long. CDR3 residues: CASKSQVVDTEAFF. The DNA of the CDR3 is TGTGCCAGCAAAAGTCAGGTTGTGGACACTGAAGCTTTCTTT.